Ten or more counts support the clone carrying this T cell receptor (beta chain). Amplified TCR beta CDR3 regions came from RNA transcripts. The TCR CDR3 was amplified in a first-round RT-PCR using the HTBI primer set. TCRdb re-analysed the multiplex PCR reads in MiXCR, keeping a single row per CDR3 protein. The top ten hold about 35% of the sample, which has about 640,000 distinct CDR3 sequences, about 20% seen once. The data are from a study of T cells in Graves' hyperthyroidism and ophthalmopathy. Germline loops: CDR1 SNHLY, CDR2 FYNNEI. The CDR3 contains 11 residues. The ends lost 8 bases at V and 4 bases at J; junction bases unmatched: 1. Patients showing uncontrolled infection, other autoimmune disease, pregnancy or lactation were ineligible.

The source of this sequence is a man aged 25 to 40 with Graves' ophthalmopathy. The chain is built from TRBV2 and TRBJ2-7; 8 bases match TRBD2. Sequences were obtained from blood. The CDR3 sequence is CASREGYEQYF. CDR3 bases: TGTGCCAGCCGGGAGGGGTACGAGCAGTACTTC.